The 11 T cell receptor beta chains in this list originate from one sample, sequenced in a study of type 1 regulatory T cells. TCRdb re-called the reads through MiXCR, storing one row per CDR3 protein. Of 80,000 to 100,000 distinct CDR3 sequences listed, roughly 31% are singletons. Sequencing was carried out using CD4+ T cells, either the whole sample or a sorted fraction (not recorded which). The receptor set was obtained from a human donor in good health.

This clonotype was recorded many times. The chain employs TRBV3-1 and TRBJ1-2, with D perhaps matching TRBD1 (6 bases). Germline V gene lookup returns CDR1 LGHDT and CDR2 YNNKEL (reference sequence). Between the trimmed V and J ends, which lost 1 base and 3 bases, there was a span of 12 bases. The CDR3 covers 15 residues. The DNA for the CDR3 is TGTGCCAGCAGCCAAGTGACAGGAACCCACTATGGCTACACCTTC. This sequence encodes CASSQVTGTHYGYTF. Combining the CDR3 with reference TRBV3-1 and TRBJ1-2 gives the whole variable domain DTAVSQTPKYLVTQMGNDKSIKCEQNLGHDTMYWYKQDSKKFLKIMFSYNNKELIINETVPNRFSPKSPDKAHLNLHINSLELGDSAVYFCASSQVTGTHYGYTFGSGTRLTVV.

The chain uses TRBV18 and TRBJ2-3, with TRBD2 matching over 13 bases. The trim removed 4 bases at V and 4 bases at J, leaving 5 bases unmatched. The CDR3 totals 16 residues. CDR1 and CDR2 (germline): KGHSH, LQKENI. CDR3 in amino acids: CASSLGLAGAADTQYF. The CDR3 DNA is TGTGCCAGCTCACTAGGACTAGCGGGAGCGGCAGATACGCAGTATTTT.

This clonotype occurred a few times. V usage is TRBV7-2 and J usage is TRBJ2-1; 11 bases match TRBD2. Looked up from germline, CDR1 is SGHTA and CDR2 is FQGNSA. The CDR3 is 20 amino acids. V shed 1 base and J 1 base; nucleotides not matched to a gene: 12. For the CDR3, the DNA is TGTGCCAGCAGCTTAGGGCTAGCGGGAGGTGGACTGGGGTCCTACAATGAGCAGTTCTTC. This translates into CASSLGLAGGGLGSYNEQFF.

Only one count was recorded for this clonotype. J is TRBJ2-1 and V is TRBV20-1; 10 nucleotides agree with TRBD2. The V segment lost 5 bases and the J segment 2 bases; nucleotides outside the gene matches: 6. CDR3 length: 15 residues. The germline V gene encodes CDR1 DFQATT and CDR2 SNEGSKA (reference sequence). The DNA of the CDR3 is TGCAGTGCTGTAAGGCTAGCGGGAGCCTACAATGAGCAGTTCTTC. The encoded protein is CSAVRLAGAYNEQFF.

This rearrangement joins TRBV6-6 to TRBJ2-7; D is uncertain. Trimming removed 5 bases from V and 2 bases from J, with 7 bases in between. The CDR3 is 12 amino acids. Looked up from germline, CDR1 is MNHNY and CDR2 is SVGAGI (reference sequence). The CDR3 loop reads CASSPVTYEQYF. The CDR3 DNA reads TGTGCCAGCAGTCCAGTTACCTACGAGCAGTACTTC.

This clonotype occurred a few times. This chain's CDR3 is CASSYLVGRTSGYEQYF. For the CDR3, the DNA is TGTGCCAGCAGTTACCTAGTAGGTCGGACTAGCGGATACGAGCAGTACTTC. This rearrangement joins TRBV6-5 to TRBJ2-7; 10 bases fit TRBD2. Unmatched junction bases numbered 11, after V lost 2 bases and J lost 4 bases. There are 17 residues in the CDR3. In germline, CDR1 is MNHEY, CDR2 SVGAGI.

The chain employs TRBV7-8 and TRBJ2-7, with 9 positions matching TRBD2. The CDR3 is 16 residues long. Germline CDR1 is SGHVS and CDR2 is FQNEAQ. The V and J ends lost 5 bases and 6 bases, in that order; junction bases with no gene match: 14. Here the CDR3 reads CASSLGGSGSESEQYF. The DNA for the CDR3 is TGTGCCAGCAGCCTTGGGGGTAGCGGGAGTGAATCCGAGCAGTACTTC. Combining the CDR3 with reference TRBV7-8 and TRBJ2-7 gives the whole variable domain GAGVSQSPRYKVAKRGQDVALRCDPISGHVSLFWYQQALGQGPEFLTYFQNEAQLDKSGLPSDRFFAERPEGSVSTLKIQRTQQEDSAVYLCASSLGGSGSESEQYFGPGTRLTVT.

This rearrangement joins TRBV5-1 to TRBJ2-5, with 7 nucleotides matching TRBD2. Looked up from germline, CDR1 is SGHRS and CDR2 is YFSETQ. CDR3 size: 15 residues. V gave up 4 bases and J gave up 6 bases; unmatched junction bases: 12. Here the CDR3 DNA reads TGCGCCAGCAGCCCGTCATCTGGGGGGGGACAGACCCAGTACTTC. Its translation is CASSPSSGGGQTQYF.

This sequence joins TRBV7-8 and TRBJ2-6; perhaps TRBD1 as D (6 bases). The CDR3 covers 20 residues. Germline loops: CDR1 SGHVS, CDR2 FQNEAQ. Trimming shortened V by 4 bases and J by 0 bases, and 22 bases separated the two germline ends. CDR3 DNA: TGTGCCAGCAGCTCGCTAGAACAGGGTAGGATCCCCTCTGGGGCCAACGTCCTGACTTTC. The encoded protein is CASSSLEQGRIPSGANVLTF.

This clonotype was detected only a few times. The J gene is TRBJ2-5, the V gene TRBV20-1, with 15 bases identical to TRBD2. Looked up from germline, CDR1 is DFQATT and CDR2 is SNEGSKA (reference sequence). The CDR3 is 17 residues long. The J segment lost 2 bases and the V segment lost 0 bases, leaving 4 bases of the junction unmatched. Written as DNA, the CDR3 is TGCAGTGCTAGAGATGTAGGACTAGCGGGAGGGCAAGAGACCCAGTACTTC. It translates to CSARDVGLAGGQETQYF.

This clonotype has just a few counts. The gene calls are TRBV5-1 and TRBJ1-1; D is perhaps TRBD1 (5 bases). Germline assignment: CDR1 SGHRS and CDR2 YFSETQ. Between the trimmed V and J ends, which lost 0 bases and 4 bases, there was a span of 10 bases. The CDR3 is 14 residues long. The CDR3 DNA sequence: TGCGCCAGCAGCTTGGGTGGGGGGGGCACTGAAGCTTTCTTT. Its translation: CASSLGGGGTEAFF.